The rows below give T cell receptor beta chains drawn from one sample of a study of cytomegalovirus exposure and HLA in healthy donors. Data came from immunoSEQ multiplex PCR; TCRdb stores just in-frame clones and leaves some out. Among around 33,000 clones listed, 90% to 95% were seen once. Sequencing was performed on PBMCs. Receptor source: a woman between 18 and 29 years old in good health and CMV-seronegative. Both conserved end residues are part of each CDR3. The order of the fields is clone size, J gene, V gene, D gene, CDR3 protein, CDR3 DNA. A D gene is named only where the DNA matches it firmly. Size is stated for part of the rows, as once, few or many counts, or as a class when the clone is expanded.

.	TRBJ2-2	TRBV5-4	.	CASSYDLGGGGELFF	TGTGCCAGCAGCTACGATCTAGGGGGTGGCGGGGAGCTGTTTTTT
.	TRBJ2-7	TRBV21-1	.	CASIPPGREYEQYF	TGTGCCAGCATCCCACCGGGACGGGAGTACGAGCAGTACTTC
.	TRBJ2-1	TRBV10-3	.	CAIRGTEYNEQFF	TGTGCCATCAGAGGGACTGAGTACAATGAGCAGTTCTTC
.	TRBJ2-1	TRBV10-2	TRBD2	CASRKRDRNEQFF	TGCGCCAGCAGAAAGCGGGACCGAAATGAGCAGTTCTTC
.	TRBJ1-1	TRBV7-2	.	CASSSTGHKVEAFF	TGTGCCAGCAGCTCAACAGGGCATAAGGTTGAAGCTTTCTTT
once	TRBJ2-7	TRBV4-3	TRBD1	CASSQDYRGSYEQYF	TGCGCCAGCAGCCAAGATTACAGGGGGTCCTACGAGCAGTACTTC
.	TRBJ1-3	TRBV4-1	.	CASSQDFVGSGTTNTIYF	TGCGCCAGCAGCCAAGATTTCGTGGGATCGGGAACAACAAACACCATATATTTT
.	TRBJ2-7	TRBV7-9	.	CASSLGGAGLTGEQYF	TGTGCCAGCAGCTTAGGCGGGGCGGGACTCACGGGCGAGCAGTACTTC
.	TRBJ1-2	TRBV28	.	CASFWGTANYGYTF	TGTGCCAGCTTTTGGGGGACTGCTAACTATGGCTACACCTTC
.	TRBJ1-5	TRBV6-1	.	CASSELAWQGGQPQHF	TGTGCCAGCAGTGAATTAGCTTGGCAGGGCGGCCAGCCCCAGCATTTT
.	TRBJ1-6	TRBV2	.	CASSAEESYNSPLHF	TGTGCCAGCAGTGCTGAGGAGTCCTATAATTCACCCCTCCACTTT
.	TRBJ1-6	TRBV6-5	TRBD1	CASQTGRRSPLHF	TGTGCCAGCCAGACAGGGCGGCGATCACCCCTCCACTTT
.	TRBJ1-2	TRBV19	.	CASSAGLRGYTF	TGTGCCAGTAGTGCAGGGTTGCGCGGCTACACCTTC
.	TRBJ2-7	TRBV4-1	TRBD1	CASSQPPTGGFSYEQYF	TGCGCCAGCAGCCAACCACCCACAGGGGGGTTCTCCTACGAGCAGTACTTC
.	TRBJ1-1	TRBV9	TRBD1	CASSVGVGGAFGAFF	TGTGCCAGCAGCGTAGGTGTAGGGGGCGCTTTTGGAGCTTTCTTT
.	TRBJ1-2	TRBV7-9	TRBD1	CASSLLPGQGGYGYTF	TGTGCCAGCAGCTTATTGCCGGGACAGGGAGGCTATGGCTACACCTTC
.	TRBJ2-3	TRBV11-3	TRBD1	CASSLTGVDTQYF	TGTGCCAGCAGCTTGACAGGGGTTGATACGCAGTATTTT
.	TRBJ2-7	TRBV28	TRBD2	CASSSPSGKSSYEQYF	TGTGCCAGCAGCTCACCGAGCGGGAAGAGCTCCTACGAGCAGTACTTC
once	TRBJ2-3	TRBV5-6	.	CASSLRDTQYF	TGTGCCAGCAGCTTGCGGGATACGCAGTATTTT
.	TRBJ2-1	TRBV12-5	.	CASGLVRLSGERWNEQFF	TGTGCTAGTGGTTTGGTACGCCTCTCAGGGGAAAGGTGGAATGAGCAGTTCTTC
.	TRBJ2-5	TRBV5-1	.	CASSLGVGGYLQETQYF	TGCGCCAGCAGCTTGGGAGTCGGCGGGTACCTACAAGAGACCCAGTACTTC
.	TRBJ2-1	TRBV29-1	.	CSVGGDPSYNEQFF	TGCAGCGTTGGGGGGGACCCTTCCTACAATGAGCAGTTCTTC
.	TRBJ2-1	TRBV11-2	.	CASSLSGGARLFYEQFF	TGTGCCAGCAGCTTAAGTGGGGGGGCCCGTTTATTTTATGAGCAGTTCTTC
.	TRBJ2-2	TRBV9	.	CASSVGRDLTGELFF	TGTGCCAGCAGCGTAGGGCGGGACTTAACCGGGGAGCTGTTTTTT
once	TRBJ1-2	TRBV7-9	.	CASSGEWGYTF	TGTGCCAGCAGCGGGGAGTGGGGCTACACCTTC
once	TRBJ2-5	TRBV1	.	CTSSQDRGTGETQYF	TGCACCAGCAGCCAAGATAGGGGGACAGGAGAGACCCAGTACTTC
.	TRBJ2-3	TRBV7-3	TRBD2	CASSSGLAGGGSDTQYF	TGTGCCAGCAGCTCGGGACTAGCGGGAGGAGGATCAGATACGCAGTATTTT
.	TRBJ2-7	TRBV15	.	CATSRDVGRQGYEQYF	TGTGCCACCAGCAGAGATGTTGGTCGTCAGGGCTACGAGCAGTACTTC
.	TRBJ1-4	TRBV6-6	TRBD1	CASSSGQNNEKLFF	TGTGCCAGCAGTTCGGGACAGAATAATGAAAAACTGTTTTTT
.	TRBJ2-2	TRBV10-3	.	CAIRGLGGTGELFF	TGTGCCATCAGGGGGTTGGGCGGGACCGGGGAGCTGTTTTTT
once	TRBJ2-5	TRBV27	TRBD1	CASSSAGTGQETQYF	TGTGCCAGCAGCTCTGCCGGGACAGGGCAAGAGACCCAGTACTTC
.	TRBJ2-4	TRBV5-6	.	CASSQEVRTDRGAKNIQYF	TGTGCCAGCAGCCAGGAAGTACGGACGGACCGCGGGGCCAAAAACATTCAGTACTTC
.	TRBJ2-5	TRBV7-2	TRBD2	CASSSGTSVTRGTQYF	TGTGCCAGCAGCTCCGGGACTAGCGTAACTCGGGGGACCCAGTACTTC
.	TRBJ2-2	TRBV6-4	.	CASSDGQSANTGELFF	TGTGCCAGCAGTGACGGACAGAGCGCGAACACCGGGGAGCTGTTTTTT
.	TRBJ2-7	TRBV5-1	TRBD2	CASSLTRWEGPRSYEQYF	TGCGCCAGCAGCTTGACTAGGTGGGAGGGGCCCCGCTCCTACGAGCAGTACTTC
.	TRBJ2-1	TRBV6-4	TRBD2	CASSEKVGSGANEQFF	TGTGCCAGCAGTGAAAAAGTGGGTAGCGGGGCGAATGAGCAGTTCTTC
.	TRBJ2-1	TRBV6-4	.	CASSDSAGSYNEQFF	TGTGCCAGCAGTGACTCAGCGGGCTCCTACAATGAGCAGTTCTTC
.	TRBJ2-7	TRBV7-9	.	CASSLGPGIYHEQYF	TGTGCCAGCAGCTTAGGTCCAGGGATTTACCACGAGCAGTACTTC
.	TRBJ2-5	TRBV7-9	TRBD1	CASRPGQGARETQYF	TGTGCCAGCAGACCCGGACAGGGGGCGAGAGAGACCCAGTACTTC
.	TRBJ2-1	TRBV7-2	TRBD1	CASTKRNRDRGYNEQFF	TGTGCCAGCACTAAAAGAAATCGGGACAGGGGGTACAATGAGCAGTTCTTC
.	TRBJ2-5	TRBV5-6	.	CASSFGGTGKETQYF	TGTGCCAGCAGCTTTGGGGGCACCGGGAAGGAGACCCAGTACTTC
.	TRBJ2-1	TRBV2	.	CASSEALRDEQFF	TGTGCCAGCAGTGAAGCGCTTAGAGATGAGCAGTTCTTC
.	TRBJ2-1	TRBV20-1	.	CSAILNEQFF	TGCAGTGCTATCTTGAATGAGCAGTTCTTC
few	TRBJ2-2	TRBV7-8	TRBD2	CASSHPNTSGSPTTNTGELFF	TGTGCCAGCAGCCACCCCAATACTAGCGGGAGCCCGACTACGAACACCGGGGAGCTGTTTTTT
.	TRBJ2-5	TRBV28	TRBD2	CASSVAGYQETQYF	TGTGCCAGCAGTGTAGCGGGCTACCAAGAGACCCAGTACTTC
.	TRBJ2-6	TRBV28	.	CASSPATGTGANVLTF	TGTGCCAGCAGTCCCGCGACAGGTACTGGGGCCAACGTCCTGACTTTC
.	TRBJ2-3	TRBV5-1	TRBD2	CASSLESSGSGYDTQYF	TGCGCCAGCAGCTTGGAGTCGAGCGGGAGCGGTTACGATACGCAGTATTTT
.	TRBJ2-7	TRBV7-6	TRBD2	CASSLGGGEQYF	TGTGCCAGCAGCTTAGGGGGGGGCGAGCAGTACTTC
.	TRBJ2-7	TRBV19	TRBD2	CASSIYLGGSLRDYEQYF	TGTGCCAGTAGTATTTATCTTGGCGGGAGTCTACGGGACTACGAGCAGTACTTC